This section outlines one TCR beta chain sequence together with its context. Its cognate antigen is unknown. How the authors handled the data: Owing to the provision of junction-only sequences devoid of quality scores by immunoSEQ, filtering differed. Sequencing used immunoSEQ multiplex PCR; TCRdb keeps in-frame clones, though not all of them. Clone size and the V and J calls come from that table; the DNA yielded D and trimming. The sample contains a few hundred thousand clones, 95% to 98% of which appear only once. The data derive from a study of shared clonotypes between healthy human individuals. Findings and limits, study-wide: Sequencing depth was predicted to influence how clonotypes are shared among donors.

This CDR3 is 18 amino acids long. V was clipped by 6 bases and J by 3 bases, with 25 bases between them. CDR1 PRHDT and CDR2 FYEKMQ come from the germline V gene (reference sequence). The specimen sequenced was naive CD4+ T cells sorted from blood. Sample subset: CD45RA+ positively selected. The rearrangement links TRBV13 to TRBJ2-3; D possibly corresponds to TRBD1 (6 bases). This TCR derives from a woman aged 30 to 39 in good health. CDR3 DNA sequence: TGTGCCAGCAGATACCAGGGGTGGGGCGGACAAGGAACAGATACGCAGTATTTT. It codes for CASRYQGWGGQGTDTQYF. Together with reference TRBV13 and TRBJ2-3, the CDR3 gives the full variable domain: AAGVIQSPRHLIKEKRETATLKCYPIPRHDTVYWYQQGPGQDPQFLISFYEKMQSDKGSIPDRFSAQQFSDYHSELNMSSLELGDSALYFCASRYQGWGGQGTDTQYFGPGTRLTVL.